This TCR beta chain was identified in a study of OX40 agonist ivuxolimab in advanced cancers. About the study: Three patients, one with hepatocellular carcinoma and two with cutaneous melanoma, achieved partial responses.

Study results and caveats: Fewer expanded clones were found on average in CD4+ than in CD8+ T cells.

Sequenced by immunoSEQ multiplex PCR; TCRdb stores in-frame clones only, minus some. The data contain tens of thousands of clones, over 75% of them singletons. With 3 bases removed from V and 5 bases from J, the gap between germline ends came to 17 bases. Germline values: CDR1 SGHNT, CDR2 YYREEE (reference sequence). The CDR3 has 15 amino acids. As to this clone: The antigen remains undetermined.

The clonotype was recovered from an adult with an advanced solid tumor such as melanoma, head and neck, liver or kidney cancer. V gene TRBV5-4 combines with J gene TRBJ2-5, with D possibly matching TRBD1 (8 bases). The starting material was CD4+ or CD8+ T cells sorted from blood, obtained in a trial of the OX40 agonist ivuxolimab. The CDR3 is CASSWRTGRAETQYF. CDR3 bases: TGTGCCAGCAGCTGGAGGACAGGGAGGGCTGAGACCCAGTACTTC.